The clone carrying this TCR beta chain has only a few counts. TCRdb reprocessed the RT-PCR reads with MiXCR, giving one entry per CDR3 protein. The table lists approximately 720,000 distinct CDR3 sequences, 11% to 15% of them singletons, with 3.6% in the top ten. Germline lookup yields CDR1 LGHDT and CDR2 YNNKEL (reference sequence). Trimming left V 1 base short and J 7 bases short, with 13 bases between. The CDR3 contains 14 residues. The gene calls are TRBV3-1 and TRBJ1-2; a possible D gene is TRBD1 (6 bases). The sequence came from a female donor in good health, serving as a healthy control. The sequenced sample was memory CD4+ T cells from blood. CDR3 DNA sequence: TGTGCCAGCAGCCAAGGCACGGGGGCGCGTGGCTACACCTTC. Translation gives CASSQGTGARGYTF.